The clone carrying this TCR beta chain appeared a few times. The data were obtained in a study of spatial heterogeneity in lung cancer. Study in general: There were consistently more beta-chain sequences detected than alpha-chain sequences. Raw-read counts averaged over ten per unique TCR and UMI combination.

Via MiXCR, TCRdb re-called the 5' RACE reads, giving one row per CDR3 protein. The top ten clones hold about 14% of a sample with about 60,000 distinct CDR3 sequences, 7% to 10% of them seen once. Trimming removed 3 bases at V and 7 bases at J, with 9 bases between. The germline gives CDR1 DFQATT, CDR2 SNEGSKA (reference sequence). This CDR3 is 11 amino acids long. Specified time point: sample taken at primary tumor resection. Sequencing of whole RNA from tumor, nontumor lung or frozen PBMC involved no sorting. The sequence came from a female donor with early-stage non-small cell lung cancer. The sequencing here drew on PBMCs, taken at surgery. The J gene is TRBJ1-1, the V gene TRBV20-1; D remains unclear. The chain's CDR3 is CSASLLDEAFF. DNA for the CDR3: TGCAGTGCTAGTTTGCTGGATGAAGCTTTCTTT.